The rows below give T cell receptor beta chains drawn from one sample of a study of CXCR3-negative and CXCR3-positive naive CD8 T cells. TCRdb re-called the 5' RACE reads and catalogs CDR3 proteins one per entry, DNA excluded. Its table lists 45,000 to 60,000 distinct CDR3 sequences. Sequencing used naive CXCR3- CD8+ T cells from blood. These receptors originate from a human donor in good health. Some clones in this sample may be carry-over from other donors' samples. Each CDR3 is given with its conserved first and last residue.

v_gene: TRBV7-2
j_gene: TRBJ2-7
len: 15
CDR3aa: CASSLGTSSGYEQYF

v_gene: TRBV29-1
j_gene: TRBJ2-7
len: 14
CDR3aa: CSVITQDTRGEQYF

v_gene: TRBV6-6
j_gene: TRBJ2-7
len: 14
CDR3aa: CASQTTSGLGEQYF

v_gene: TRBV12-3/TRBV12-4
j_gene: TRBJ2-1
len: 18
CDR3aa: CASSPGQGAQSPYNEQFF

v_gene: TRBV5-1
j_gene: TRBJ2-7
len: 18
CDR3aa: CASSHVSLPGQGNYEQYF

v_gene: TRBV12-3/TRBV12-4
j_gene: TRBJ1-5
len: 11
CDR3aa: CASSFGQPQHF

v_gene: TRBV20-1
j_gene: TRBJ2-1
len: 15
CDR3aa: CSAPGDTTFPNEQFF

v_gene: TRBV7-9
j_gene: TRBJ2-4
len: 16
CDR3aa: CASTLISDRGTYIQYF

v_gene: TRBV28
j_gene: TRBJ2-1
len: 16
CDR3aa: CASSLPWASSYNEQFF

v_gene: TRBV28
j_gene: TRBJ1-1
len: 13
CDR3aa: CASSLWGAGEAFF

v_gene: TRBV12-3/TRBV12-4
j_gene: TRBJ2-1
len: 14
CDR3aa: CASITGGAGNEQFF

v_gene: TRBV25-1
j_gene: TRBJ2-7
len: 13
CDR3aa: CASSVGRSHEQYF

v_gene: TRBV14
j_gene: TRBJ2-7
len: 14
CDR3aa: CASSQVSGSYEQYF

v_gene: TRBV2
j_gene: TRBJ2-3
len: 17
CDR3aa: CASSATPASRMGNTQYF

v_gene: TRBV5-1
j_gene: TRBJ2-5
len: 20
CDR3aa: CASSLWRVASGRSEQETQYF

v_gene: TRBV29-1
j_gene: TRBJ1-2
len: 13
CDR3aa: CSVATGEEDGYTF

v_gene: TRBV6-2/TRBV6-3
j_gene: TRBJ2-7
len: 14
CDR3aa: CASSPFGGAYEQYF

v_gene: TRBV15
j_gene: TRBJ2-3
len: 13
CDR3aa: CATSRRYTDTQYF

v_gene: TRBV20-1
j_gene: TRBJ2-7
len: 18
CDR3aa: CSARDTWDVVSTEEEQYF

v_gene: TRBV7-2
j_gene: TRBJ2-7
len: 15
CDR3aa: CASTPTGTGAYEQYF

v_gene: TRBV7-9
j_gene: TRBJ2-3
len: 16
CDR3aa: CASSRQSGGAADTQYF

v_gene: TRBV5-1
j_gene: TRBJ2-7
len: 17
CDR3aa: CASSPPSTGQGSYEQYF

v_gene: TRBV20-1
j_gene: TRBJ2-3
len: 17
CDR3aa: CSAKFRGRAGLTDTQYF

v_gene: TRBV29-1
j_gene: TRBJ2-7
len: 11
CDR3aa: CSVGQGDEQYF

v_gene: TRBV15
j_gene: TRBJ2-3
len: 18
CDR3aa: CATSSPLQLAENTDTQYF

v_gene: TRBV29-1
j_gene: TRBJ2-5
len: 13
CDR3aa: CSLEGPAPETQYF

v_gene: TRBV29-1
j_gene: TRBJ2-3
len: 15
CDR3aa: CSHVGGTTITDTQYF

v_gene: TRBV20-1
j_gene: TRBJ2-7
len: 18
CDR3aa: CSARDLSGTSGGQYEQYF